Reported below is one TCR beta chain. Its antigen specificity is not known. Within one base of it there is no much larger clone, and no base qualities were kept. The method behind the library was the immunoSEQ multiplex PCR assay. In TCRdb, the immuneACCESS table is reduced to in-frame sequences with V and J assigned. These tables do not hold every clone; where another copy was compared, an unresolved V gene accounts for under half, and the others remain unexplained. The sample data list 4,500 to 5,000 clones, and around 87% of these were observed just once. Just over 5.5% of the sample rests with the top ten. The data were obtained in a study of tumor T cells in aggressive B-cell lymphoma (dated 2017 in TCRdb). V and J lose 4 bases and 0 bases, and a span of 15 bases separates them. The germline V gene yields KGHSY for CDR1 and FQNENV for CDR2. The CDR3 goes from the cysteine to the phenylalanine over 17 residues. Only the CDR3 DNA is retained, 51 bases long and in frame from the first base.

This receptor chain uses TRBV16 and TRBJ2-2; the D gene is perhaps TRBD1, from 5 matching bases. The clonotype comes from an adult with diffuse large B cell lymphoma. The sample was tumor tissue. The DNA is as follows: TGTGCCAGCAGCCCATTATTACAGGCGACGAACACCGGGGAGCTGTTTTTT. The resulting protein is CASSPLLQATNTGELFF.